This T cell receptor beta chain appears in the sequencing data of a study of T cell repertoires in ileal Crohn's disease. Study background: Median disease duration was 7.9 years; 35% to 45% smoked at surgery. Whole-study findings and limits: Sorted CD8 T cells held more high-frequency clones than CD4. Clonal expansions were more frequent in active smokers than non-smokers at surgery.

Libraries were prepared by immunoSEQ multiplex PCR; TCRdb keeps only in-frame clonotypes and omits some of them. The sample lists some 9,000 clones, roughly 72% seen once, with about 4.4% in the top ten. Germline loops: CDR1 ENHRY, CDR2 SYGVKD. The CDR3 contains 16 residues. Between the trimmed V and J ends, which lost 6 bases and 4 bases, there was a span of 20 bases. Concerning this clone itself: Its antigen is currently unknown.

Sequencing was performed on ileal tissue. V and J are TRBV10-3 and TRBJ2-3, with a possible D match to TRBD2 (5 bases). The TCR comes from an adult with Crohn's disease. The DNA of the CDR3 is TGTGCCATCAGGGACCAGGACTCGGGTGGCTCAGATACGCAGTATTTT. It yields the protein CAIRDQDSGGSDTQYF.